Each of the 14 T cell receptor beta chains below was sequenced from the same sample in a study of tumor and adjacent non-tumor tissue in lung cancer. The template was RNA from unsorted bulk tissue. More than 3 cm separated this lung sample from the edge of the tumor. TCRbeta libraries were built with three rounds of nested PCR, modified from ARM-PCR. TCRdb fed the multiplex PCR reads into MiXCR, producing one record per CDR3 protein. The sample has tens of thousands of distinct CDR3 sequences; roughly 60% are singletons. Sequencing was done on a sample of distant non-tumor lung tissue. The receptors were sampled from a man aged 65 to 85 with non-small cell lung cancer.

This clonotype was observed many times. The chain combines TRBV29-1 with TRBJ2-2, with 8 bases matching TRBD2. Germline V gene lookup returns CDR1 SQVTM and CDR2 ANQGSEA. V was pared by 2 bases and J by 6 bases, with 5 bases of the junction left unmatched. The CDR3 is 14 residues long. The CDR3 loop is CSVERPGGPGELFF. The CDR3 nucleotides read TGCAGCGTTGAACGGCCGGGGGGGCCCGGGGAGCTGTTTTTT.

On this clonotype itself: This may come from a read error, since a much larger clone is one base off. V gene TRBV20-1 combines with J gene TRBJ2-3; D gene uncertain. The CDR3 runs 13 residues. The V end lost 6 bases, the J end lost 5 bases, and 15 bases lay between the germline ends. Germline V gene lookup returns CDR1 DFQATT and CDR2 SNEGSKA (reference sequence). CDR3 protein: CSAISMLIDTQYF. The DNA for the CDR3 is TGCAGTGCAATATCTATGTTGATAGATACGCAGTATTTT.

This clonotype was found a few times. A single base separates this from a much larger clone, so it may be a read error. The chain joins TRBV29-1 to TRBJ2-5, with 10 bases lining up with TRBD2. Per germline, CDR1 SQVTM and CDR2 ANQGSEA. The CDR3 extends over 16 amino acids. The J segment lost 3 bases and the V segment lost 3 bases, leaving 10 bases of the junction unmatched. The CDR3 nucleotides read TGCAGCGTTGATGGGCTAGCGGGGGAATTAGAAGAGACCCAGTACTTC. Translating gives CSVDGLAGELEETQYF.

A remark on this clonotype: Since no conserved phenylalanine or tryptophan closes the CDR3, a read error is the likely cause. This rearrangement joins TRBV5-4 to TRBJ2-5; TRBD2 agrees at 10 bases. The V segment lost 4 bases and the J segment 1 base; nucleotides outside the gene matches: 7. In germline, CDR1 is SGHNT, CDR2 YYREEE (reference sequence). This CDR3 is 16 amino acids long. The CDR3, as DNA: TGTGCCAGCAGCGGTGGGACTAGCGTGATCCAAGAGACCCAGTACCTC. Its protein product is CASSGGTSVIQETQYL.

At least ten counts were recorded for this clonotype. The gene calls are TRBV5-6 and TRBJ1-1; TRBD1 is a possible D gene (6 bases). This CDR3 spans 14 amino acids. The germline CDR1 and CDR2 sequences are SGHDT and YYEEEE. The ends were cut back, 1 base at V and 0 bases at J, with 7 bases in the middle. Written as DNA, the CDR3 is TGTGCCAGCAGCTTGTCAGGGGTGAACACTGAAGCTTTCTTT. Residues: CASSLSGVNTEAFF. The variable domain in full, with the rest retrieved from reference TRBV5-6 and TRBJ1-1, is DAGVTQSPTHLIKTRGQQVTLRCSPKSGHDTVSWYQQALGQGPQFIFQYYEEEERQRGNFPDRFSGHQFPNYSSELNVNALLLGDSALYLCASSLSGVNTEAFFGQGTRLTVV.

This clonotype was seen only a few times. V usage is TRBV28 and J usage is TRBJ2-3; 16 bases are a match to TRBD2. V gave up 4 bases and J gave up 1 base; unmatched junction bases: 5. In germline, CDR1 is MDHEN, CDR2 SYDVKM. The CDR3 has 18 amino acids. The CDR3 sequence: CASSWGLAGGPGTDTQYF. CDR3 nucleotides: TGTGCCAGCAGTTGGGGACTAGCGGGAGGGCCGGGCACAGATACGCAGTATTTT. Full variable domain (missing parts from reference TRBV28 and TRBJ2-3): DVKVTQSSRYLVKRTGEKVFLECVQDMDHENMFWYRQDPGLGLRLIYFSYDVKMKEKGDIPEGYSVSREKKERFSLILESASTNQTSMYLCASSWGLAGGPGTDTQYFGPGTRLTVL.

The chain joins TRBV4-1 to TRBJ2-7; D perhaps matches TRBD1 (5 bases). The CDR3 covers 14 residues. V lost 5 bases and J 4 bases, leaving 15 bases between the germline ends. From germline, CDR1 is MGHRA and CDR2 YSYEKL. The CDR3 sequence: CASSMAGPPYEQYF. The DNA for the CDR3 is TGCGCCAGCAGCATGGCAGGGCCGCCTTACGAGCAGTACTTC.

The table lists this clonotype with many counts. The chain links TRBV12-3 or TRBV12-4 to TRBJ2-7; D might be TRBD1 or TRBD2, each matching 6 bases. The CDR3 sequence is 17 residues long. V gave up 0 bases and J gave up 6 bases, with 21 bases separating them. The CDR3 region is CASSLAHGGLGRGEQYF. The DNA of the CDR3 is TGTGCCAGCAGTTTAGCGCACGGGGGCCTCGGTCGGGGCGAGCAGTACTTC.

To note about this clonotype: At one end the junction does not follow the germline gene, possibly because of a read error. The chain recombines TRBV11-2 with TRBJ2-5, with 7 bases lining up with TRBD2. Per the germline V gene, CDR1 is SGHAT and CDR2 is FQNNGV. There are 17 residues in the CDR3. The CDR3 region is CAGSLGPLGGVRESQYF. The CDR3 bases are TGTGCCGGCAGCTTAGGTCCCCTGGGGGGGGTTCGAGAGTCCCAGTACTTC.

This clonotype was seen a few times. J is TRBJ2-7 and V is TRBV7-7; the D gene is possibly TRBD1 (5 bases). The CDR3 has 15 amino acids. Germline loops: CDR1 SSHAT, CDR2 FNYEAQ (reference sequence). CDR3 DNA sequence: TGTGCTGGCAGCTTAGCTTCTGGACACGGTTACGAGCAGTACTTC. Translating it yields CAGSLASGHGYEQYF.

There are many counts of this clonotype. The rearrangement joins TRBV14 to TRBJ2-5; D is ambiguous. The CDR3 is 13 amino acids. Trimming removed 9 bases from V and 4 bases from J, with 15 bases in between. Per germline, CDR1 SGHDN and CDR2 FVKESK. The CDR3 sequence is CASGVGIRETQYF. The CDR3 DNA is TGTGCCAGTGGGGTAGGGATCCGAGAGACCCAGTACTTC.

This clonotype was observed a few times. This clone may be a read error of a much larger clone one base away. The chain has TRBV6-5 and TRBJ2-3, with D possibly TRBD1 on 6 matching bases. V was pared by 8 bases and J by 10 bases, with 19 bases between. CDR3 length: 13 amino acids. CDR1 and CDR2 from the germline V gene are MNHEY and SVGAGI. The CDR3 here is CASQIQGLPAQYF. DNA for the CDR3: TGTGCCAGCCAGATCCAGGGGCTCCCAGCGCAGTATTTT.

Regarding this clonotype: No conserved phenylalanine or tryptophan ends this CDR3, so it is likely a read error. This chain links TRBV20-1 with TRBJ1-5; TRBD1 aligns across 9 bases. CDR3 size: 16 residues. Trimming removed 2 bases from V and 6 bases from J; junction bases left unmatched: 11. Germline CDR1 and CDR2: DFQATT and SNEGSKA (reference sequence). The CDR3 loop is CSARPYRGPKAQPQHI. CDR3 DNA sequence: TGCAGTGCTAGACCGTACAGGGGGCCAAAGGCTCAGCCCCAGCATATT.

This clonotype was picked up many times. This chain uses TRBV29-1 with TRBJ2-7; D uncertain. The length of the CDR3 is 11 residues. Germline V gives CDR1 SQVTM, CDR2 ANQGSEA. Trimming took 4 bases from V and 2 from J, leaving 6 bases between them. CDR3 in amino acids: CSVGQAYEQYF. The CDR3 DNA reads TGCAGCGTTGGCCAGGCCTACGAGCAGTACTTC.